These T cell receptor beta chains were read from a single sample in a study of somatic mutations in cytotoxic T cells in rheumatoid arthritis. The method was immunoSEQ multiplex PCR; TCRdb's version includes in-frame clones alone and lacks a portion of them. The table lists some 18,000 clones, around 80% of them singletons. Sequenced sample: CD8+ T cells sorted from blood. Receptors originate from an adult with rheumatoid arthritis. The CDR3 runs from the conserved cysteine through the conserved F or W. A D gene is named only where the DNA matches it firmly. A row's size may be missing; if present it is once, few, many or a size class.

len,abundance,j_gene,v_gene,d_gene,CDR3nt,CDR3aa
18,-,TRBJ2-5,TRBV7-9,TRBD2,TGTGCCAGCAGCTTAGCGATATTGGGCGGGGGGGCCAAAGAGACCCAGTACTTC,CASSLAILGGGAKETQYF
13,-,TRBJ2-2,TRBV30,TRBD1,TGTGCCCAGTCGACAGGGGGCTTCGGGGAGCTGTTTTTT,CAQSTGGFGELFF
11,-,TRBJ2-7,TRBV20-1,TRBD1,TGCAGTGCCCGACAGGGTGGCGAGCAGTACTTC,CSARQGGEQYF
13,-,TRBJ2-1,TRBV5-6,TRBD1,TGTGCCAGCAGCTTCCCACAGGGGAATGAGCAGTTCTTC,CASSFPQGNEQFF
15,-,TRBJ1-2,TRBV4-1,-,TGCGCCAGCAGCCAGAGCCTCGGGGCCTCCTATGGCTACACCTTC,CASSQSLGASYGYTF
15,once,TRBJ1-1,TRBV5-1,-,TGCGCCAGCAGCGGGAACACAGGGTTAGGTCCTGAAGCTTTCTTT,CASSGNTGLGPEAFF
15,-,TRBJ1-1,TRBV27,-,TGTGCCAGCAGTTTATCGTCACAGGTGAACACTGAAGCTTTCTTT,CASSLSSQVNTEAFF
15,-,TRBJ2-2,TRBV6-6,-,TGTGCCAGCAGTTACTACCGGGGGAACACCGGGGAGCTGTTTTTT,CASSYYRGNTGELFF
14,-,TRBJ1-3,TRBV27,-,TGTGCCAGCGGTCCGGGCCCGGGCGGAAACACCATATATTTT,CASGPGPGGNTIYF
15,-,TRBJ2-5,TRBV5-1,TRBD2,TGCGCCAGCAGCCCAAGAGGCGGGGGGAGGGAGACCCAGTACTTC,CASSPRGGGRETQYF
11,-,TRBJ1-1,TRBV9,-,-,CASSVARGIKF
13,-,TRBJ2-5,TRBV9,-,TGTGCCAGCAGCCAGGGGAGTGCGGAGACCCAGTACTTC,CASSQGSAETQYF
16,once,TRBJ2-3,TRBV4-3,-,TGCGCCAGCAGCCAATCCTCCGGAGGGGGGTTCGATACGCAGTATTTT,CASSQSSGGGFDTQYF
15,-,TRBJ2-5,TRBV15,-,TGTGCCACCAGCTTCCTAGGGGGGACTCAAGAGACCCAGTACTTC,CATSFLGGTQETQYF
15,-,TRBJ1-5,TRBV19,TRBD1,TGTGCCAGTAGTCTCCCAGACAGGGTCTATCAGCCCCAGCATTTT,CASSLPDRVYQPQHF
16,-,TRBJ2-3,TRBV6-4,TRBD1,TGTGCCAGCAGTGATAATGGAGGACAGGGTCCAGATACGCAGTATTTT,CASSDNGGQGPDTQYF
13,-,TRBJ1-5,TRBV6-5,-,TGTGCCAGCAGTCCAGAGGACGCTCAGCCCCAGCATTTT,CASSPEDAQPQHF
15,-,TRBJ1-6,TRBV5-6,TRBD1,TGTGCCAGCAGCATCCGGGACAGGGTTAATTCACCCCTCCACTTT,CASSIRDRVNSPLHF
16,once,TRBJ2-1,TRBV4-3,-,TGCGCCAGCAGCCAGGCGGACAGTCCCTCCTACAATGAGCAGTTCTTC,CASSQADSPSYNEQFF
15,-,TRBJ2-4,TRBV6-5,TRBD2,TGTGCCAGCAGTGGTCGACTAGCGGGAGATAACATTCAGTACTTC,CASSGRLAGDNIQYF
15,few,TRBJ1-3,TRBV5-1,TRBD1,TGCGCCAGCAGCTACTCAGGGGGCAATGGAAACACCATATATTTT,CASSYSGGNGNTIYF
17,-,TRBJ2-7,TRBV27,TRBD1,TGTGCCAGCAGTTTCCAACGGGGGACAGGGGCCCTATACGAGCAGTACTTC,CASSFQRGTGALYEQYF
17,-,TRBJ1-3,TRBV4-3,TRBD1,TGCGCCAGCAGCCCTGGCTGGACAGGGAGCTCTGGAAACACCATATATTTT,CASSPGWTGSSGNTIYF
15,few,TRBJ2-7,TRBV7-9,-,TGTGCCAGCAGCTTGGTAAGCCTCAGGGGCGGCGAGCAGTACTTC,CASSLVSLRGGEQYF
14,-,TRBJ1-2,TRBV7-9,-,TGTGCCAGCAGCTTAGCAAACCTTAACTATGGCTACACCTTC,CASSLANLNYGYTF
16,once,TRBJ1-5,TRBV6-6,-,TGTGCCAGCAGTTCAAAAGGGGGGCCCCCGAATCAGCCCCAGCATTTT,CASSSKGGPPNQPQHF
15,-,TRBJ1-1,TRBV13,TRBD1,TGTGCCAGCAGCAACCCGACAGGGGGGTTGACTGAAGCTTTCTTT,CASSNPTGGLTEAFF
15,few,TRBJ2-7,TRBV6-1,TRBD1,TGTGCCAGCAGTGAGCAGGGGGACGGCTCCTACGAGCAGTACTTC,CASSEQGDGSYEQYF
16,-,TRBJ2-1,TRBV11-3,-,TGTGCCAGCAGCTTAGATCCGGGACCCGCGGTCAATGAGCAGTTCTTC,CASSLDPGPAVNEQFF
13,-,TRBJ2-1,TRBV11-3,-,TGTGCCAGCAGCCAACGTGGATTCCATGAGCAGTTCTTC,CASSQRGFHEQFF
14,-,TRBJ2-7,TRBV27,-,TGTGCCAGCAGTTTGGGACACAGCTCCTACGAGCAGTACTTC,CASSLGHSSYEQYF
17,-,TRBJ2-2,TRBV5-6,-,TGTGCCAGCAGCCTGACCCGCCTTATCCCGAACACCGGGGAGCTGTTTTTT,CASSLTRLIPNTGELFF
13,few,TRBJ1-1,TRBV29-1,TRBD1,TGCAGCGGTAATGACAGGGAGAACACTGAAGCTTTCTTT,CSGNDRENTEAFF
13,-,TRBJ2-7,TRBV7-9,-,TGTGCCAGCGGGAGTTCCCGTCCCTACGAGCAGTACTTC,CASGSSRPYEQYF
12,-,TRBJ1-1,TRBV18,-,TGTGCCAGCTCACCAGACAGGACTGAAGCTTTCTTT,CASSPDRTEAFF
14,-,TRBJ1-1,TRBV7-8,-,TGTGCCAGCAGCTTAGTGCGGGAAAACACTGAAGCTTTCTTT,CASSLVRENTEAFF
15,-,TRBJ1-4,TRBV7-8,-,TGTGCCAGCAGCTTAGGTACAGGGAGAGGGGAAAAACTGTTTTTT,CASSLGTGRGEKLFF
15,-,TRBJ1-2,TRBV10-3,TRBD1,TGTGCCATCAGTGGGAGGGGACAGACGAACTATGGCTACACCTTC,CAISGRGQTNYGYTF
13,-,TRBJ2-1,TRBV11-3,TRBD2,TGTGCCAGCAGCTCCGGGACTATAAATGAGCAGTTCTTC,CASSSGTINEQFF
14,-,TRBJ2-2,TRBV6-4,-,TGTGCCAGCAGTGATTCCCAGGGAACCGGGGAGCTGTTTTTT,CASSDSQGTGELFF
14,-,TRBJ2-3,TRBV6-1,-,TGTGCCAGCATGGTAGCGGAGCTCACAGATACGCAGTATTTT,CASMVAELTDTQYF
15,-,TRBJ1-1,TRBV7-6,-,TGTGCCAGCAGCCAGTGGGGGGGGATGAACACTGAAGCTTTCTTT,CASSQWGGMNTEAFF
11,-,TRBJ2-1,TRBV11-3,-,TGTGCCAGCAGCCAGGACCCGGTGGCGTTCTTC,CASSQDPVAFF
14,few,TRBJ1-6,TRBV9,TRBD1,TGTGCCAGCAGCGCGGGACAGGGGGATTCACCCCTCCACTTT,CASSAGQGDSPLHF
15,once,TRBJ1-4,TRBV19,TRBD1,TGTGCCAGTAGTCCCAACAGGGGGCGACGTGAAAAACTGTTTTTT,CASSPNRGRREKLFF
16,once,TRBJ2-1,TRBV9,-,TGTGCCAGCAGCGTAGAAGGAGGGGGGAGCGGCAATGAGCAGTTCTTC,CASSVEGGGSGNEQFF
15,-,TRBJ2-5,TRBV4-1,-,TGCGCCAGCAGCCAAGGACCCGTCCGCGGAGAGACCCAGTACTTC,CASSQGPVRGETQYF
16,few,TRBJ1-1,TRBV10-3,-,TGTGCCATCACCCCCTCCGGCAGGGGAGGTGGCACTGAAGCTTTCTTT,CAITPSGRGGGTEAFF
15,-,TRBJ2-5,TRBV15,-,TGTGCCACCAGCACCCGGGGACGGCGCCAAGAGACCCAGTACTTC,CATSTRGRRQETQYF
14,once,TRBJ1-1,TRBV30,TRBD1,TGTGCCTGGAATCCGACAGGGGGAGACACTGAAGCTTTCTTT,CAWNPTGGDTEAFF
19,few,TRBJ2-7,TRBV4-2,TRBD2,TGTGCCAGCAGCCAAGGCCTAGCGGGATCTGTAGTTCCCTCCAGAGCCCCTTCTTTC,CASSQGLAGSVVPSRAPSF
14,-,TRBJ2-7,TRBV27,-,TGTGCCAGCGCTAGCCGAGGCCCAACCTACGAGCAGTACTTC,CASASRGPTYEQYF
13,-,TRBJ1-1,TRBV6-6,TRBD1,TGTGCCAGCAGTCCAGGGGGTGGGACTGAAGCTTTCTTT,CASSPGGGTEAFF
14,-,TRBJ1-1,TRBV19,-,TGTGCCAGTAGCCACGCGGGGAGGAACACTGAAGCTTTCTTT,CASSHAGRNTEAFF
16,-,TRBJ1-5,TRBV19,-,TGTGCCAGTAGTGTGAGACAGCCACTTGGCAATCAGCCCCAGCATTTT,CASSVRQPLGNQPQHF
15,-,TRBJ1-4,TRBV7-9,TRBD1,TGTGCCAGCAGCTCTCCACAGGGGAATAATGAAAAACTGTTTTTT,CASSSPQGNNEKLFF
14,few,TRBJ2-7,TRBV11-2,TRBD1,TGTGCCAGCAGCCTCGGACAGGTAGGCTACGAGCAGTACTTC,CASSLGQVGYEQYF
11,few,TRBJ1-3,TRBV19,-,TGTGCCAGTAGAGGTGGAAACACCATATATTTT,CASRGGNTIYF
15,-,TRBJ2-7,TRBV15,TRBD1,TGTGCCACCAGCAGGACTGGGACAGGGCTTTCCTGGCAGTACTTC,CATSRTGTGLSWQYF
12,-,TRBJ1-1,TRBV6-6,-,TGTGCCAGCCAAGGGGGTGGCACTGAAGCTTTCTTT,CASQGGGTEAFF